The 10 T cell receptor beta chains below all came from one sample that was sequenced in a study of shared clonotypes between healthy human individuals. Only CD45RO-negative cells positively selected for CCR7 counted as naive CD8 cells, so terminally differentiated effector memory CD45RA+ cells were excluded. Profiling relied on immunoSEQ multiplex PCR, and the TCRdb table lists in-frame clones only, not all of them. The sample consists of about 2 million clones, approximately 94% of them appearing once. The material sequenced was naive CD8+ T cells sorted from blood. Receptors originate from a man aged 18-30 years in good health.

Comment on this clone: Other DNA sequences within the sample encode an identical CDR3. This chain connects TRBV11-2 to TRBJ2-1; D perhaps matches TRBD2 (5 bases). The V and J ends lost 0 bases and 9 bases respectively, with 9 bases between them. This CDR3 has 13 amino acids. Germline assignment: CDR1 SGHAT and CDR2 FQNNGV. CDR3 sequence (DNA): TGTGCCAGCAGCTTAGATCCGGGGATTGAGCAGTTCTTC. Translating gives CASSLDPGIEQFF.

The chain is built from TRBV4-3 and TRBJ2-1, with 10 bases lining up with TRBD2. This CDR3 has 17 amino acids. The V segment lost 0 bases and the J segment 7 bases; nucleotides outside the gene matches: 9. Germline loops: CDR1 LGHNA, CDR2 YSLEER. In DNA, the CDR3 is TGCGCCAGCAGCCAAGATGTCCCTAGCGGGAGCTGGAATGAGCAGTTCTTC. Translated, it gives CASSQDVPSGSWNEQFF.

The rearrangement joins TRBV30 to TRBJ1-4, with D uncertain. Germline V lookup: CDR1 GTSNPN, CDR2 SVGIG (reference sequence). V was trimmed by 0 bases and J by 4 bases, leaving 12 bases between them. The CDR3 runs 15 residues. The CDR3 protein is CAWSVGFSLNEKLFF. The CDR3 DNA sequence: TGTGCCTGGAGTGTAGGGTTCTCCCTTAATGAAAAACTGTTTTTT.

This clone was observed a single time. J is TRBJ2-3 and V is TRBV13; 8 nucleotides agree with TRBD2. V was pared by 8 bases and J by 0 bases, with 10 bases of the junction left unmatched. The CDR3 has 16 residues. CDR1 is PRHDT, CDR2 FYEKMQ, per germline (reference sequence). This chain's CDR3 is CASAVAGWSSTDTQYF. CDR3 DNA sequence: TGTGCCAGCGCGGTAGCGGGGTGGTCTAGCACAGATACGCAGTATTTT. Complete variable domain (other parts from reference TRBV13 and TRBJ2-3): AAGVIQSPRHLIKEKRETATLKCYPIPRHDTVYWYQQGPGQDPQFLISFYEKMQSDKGSIPDRFSAQQFSDYHSELNMSSLELGDSALYFCASAVAGWSSTDTQYFGPGTRLTVL.

As to this clone: Other DNA sequences of this sample code for an identical CDR3. The chain has TRBV6-5 and TRBJ2-7; 7 nucleotides match TRBD2. Germline assignment: CDR1 MNHEY and CDR2 SVGAGI. This CDR3 is 13 amino acids long. Trimming removed 2 bases from V and 3 bases from J; junction bases left unmatched: 1. The CDR3 nucleotides are TGTGCCAGCAGTTACCGGGAGGACTACGAGCAGTACTTC. Residues: CASSYREDYEQYF.

The chain is built from TRBV18 and TRBJ2-4, with a tentative D call TRBD2 (6 bases). Germline-derived CDR1 and CDR2 are KGHSH and LQKENI. The CDR3 totals 17 residues. Trimming cost V 3 bases and J 9 bases, with 24 bases left between them. CDR3 nucleotides: TGTGCCAGCTCACCTGGGAGGTCCCTGGGACTCCAGGGCATTCAGTACTTC. This gives the protein CASSPGRSLGLQGIQYF. The full variable domain, with the rest looked up from reference TRBV18 and TRBJ2-4, is NAGVMQNPRHLVRRRGQEARLRCSPMKGHSHVYWYRQLPEEGLKFMVYLQKENIIDESGMPKERFSAEFPKEGPSILRIQQVVRGDSAAYFCASSPGRSLGLQGIQYFGAGTRLSVL.

The table lists this clone with a count of one. The V gene is TRBV5-1, the J gene TRBJ1-1, with D hard to call. This CDR3 spans 14 amino acids. V shed 0 bases and J shed 3 bases, with 9 bases lying between them. Germline CDR1 and CDR2: SGHRS and YFSETQ. Here the CDR3 reads CASSLVTMDTEAFF. The CDR3 DNA is TGCGCCAGCAGCTTGGTTACGATGGACACTGAAGCTTTCTTT. The whole variable domain, remainder taken from reference TRBV5-1 and TRBJ1-1, is KAGVTQTPRYLIKTRGQQVTLSCSPISGHRSVSWYQQTPGQGLQFLFEYFSETQRNKGNFPGRFSGRQFSNSRSEMNVSTLELGDSALYLCASSLVTMDTEAFFGQGTRLTVV.

Worth noting for this clone: This same CDR3 is encoded by further DNA sequences in the sample. The chain couples TRBV15 to TRBJ1-5; D is uncertain. Trimming removed 0 bases at V and 7 bases at J, with 13 bases between. CDR1 is LNHNV, CDR2 YYDKDF, per germline (reference sequence). This CDR3 is 15 amino acids long. The CDR3 reads CATSRDLGGGQPQHF. For the CDR3, the DNA is TGTGCCACCAGCAGAGATCTAGGAGGAGGGCAGCCCCAGCATTTT.

The genes are TRBV30 and TRBJ2-2; a possible D gene is TRBD2 (7 bases). The germline V and J ends were trimmed by 2 bases and 6 bases, with 22 bases remaining between them. Germline assignment: CDR1 GTSNPN and CDR2 SVGIG (reference sequence). The CDR3 is 17 residues long. CDR3 amino acids: CAWSLYGGGIPAGELFF. Here the CDR3 DNA reads TGTGCCTGGAGTCTGTATGGCGGGGGCATCCCTGCCGGGGAGCTGTTTTTT.

This chain connects TRBV4-3 to TRBJ1-1; 7 nucleotides match TRBD1. Germline V gives CDR1 LGHNA, CDR2 YSLEER. V was clipped by 1 base and J by 2 bases; unmatched bases: 4. The CDR3 totals 15 residues. This CDR3 reads CASSQARQGNTEAFF. The CDR3 DNA is TGCGCCAGCAGCCAAGCCCGACAGGGCAACACTGAAGCTTTCTTT.